Shown below are 8 T cell receptor beta chains from a single sample sequenced in a study of response to subunit inactivated influenza vaccine. MiXCR was run by TCRdb on the RT-PCR reads, yielding one entry per CDR3 protein. The table shows 650,000 to 850,000 distinct CDR3 sequences, with roughly 13% occurring only once. Sequences were derived from PBMCs from blood, sampled 14 days before vaccination. The receptors were gathered from a middle-aged man who received an inactivated influenza vaccine.

This clonotype was seen ten or more times. The chain recombines TRBV10-3 with TRBJ2-5; 7 positions agree with TRBD2. The V and J ends lost 10 bases and 0 bases, in that order; junction bases with no gene match: 8. The germline V gene has CDR1 ENHRY and CDR2 SYGVKD. The length of the CDR3 is 14 residues. The CDR3 loop is CATEQSGNQETQYF. CDR3 in DNA: TGTGCCACCGAGCAGAGCGGGAACCAAGAGACCCAGTACTTC.

The chain links TRBV7-9 to TRBJ1-6; D is unresolved. Germline V lookup: CDR1 SEHNR, CDR2 FQNEAQ (reference sequence). V lost 1 base and J lost 7, with 5 bases in between. The CDR3 extends over 13 amino acids. CDR3 nucleotides: TGTGCCAGCAGCTTAGACAAGAATTCACCCCTCCACTTT. It encodes CASSLDKNSPLHF.

This clonotype was found a few times. The rearrangement joins TRBV20-1 to TRBJ2-5; D gene ambiguous. Germline loops: CDR1 DFQATT, CDR2 SNEGSKA (reference sequence). Between the trimmed V and J ends, which lost 4 bases and 4 bases, there was a span of 16 bases. There are 14 residues in the CDR3. Here the CDR3 reads CSATLSPTVETQYF. The CDR3 DNA reads TGCAGTGCTACCCTATCGCCTACTGTAGAGACCCAGTACTTC.

The chain has TRBV7-8 and TRBJ1-1, with D possibly TRBD1 on 6 matching bases. Trimming stripped 6 bases from V and 1 base from J, with 12 bases between. CDR3 length: 14 amino acids. CDR1 SGHVS and CDR2 FQNEAQ come from the germline V gene. CDR3 nucleotides: TGTGCCAGCAGAAGGATGACAGGGAACACTGAAGCTTTCTTT. Translated: CASRRMTGNTEAFF.

In this sample, this clonotype turned up a few times. CDR3 sequence reads: CASTLGGVRNEQYF. In DNA form, the CDR3 reads TGTGCCAGCACCCTGGGGGGGGTAAGGAACGAGCAGTACTTC. The gene calls are TRBV28 and TRBJ2-7; 7 bases are shared with TRBD2. CDR1 and CDR2 from the germline V gene are MDHEN and SYDVKM. V shed 7 bases and J 5 bases; nucleotides not matched to a gene: 11. This CDR3 region has 14 residues.

The J gene is TRBJ2-1, the V gene TRBV6-1, with D maybe TRBD2 (6 bases). Germline V gene data show CDR1 as MNHNS and CDR2 as SASEGT. This CDR3 region has 14 residues. The V and J ends lost 2 bases and 8 bases respectively, with 13 bases between them. In DNA, the CDR3 is TGTGCCAGCAGTGAACGGGCTAGCGTCGATGAGCAGTTCTTC. Translation gives CASSERASVDEQFF.

This clonotype was picked up many times. This chain uses TRBV25-1 with TRBJ2-3; D unclear. The V end lost 7 bases, the J end lost 1 base, and 15 bases lay between the germline ends. The CDR3 length is 15 residues. Germline V gene lookup returns CDR1 MGHDK and CDR2 SYGVNS. The CDR3 nucleotides are TGTGCCAGCACCAAAGTGGGGTCCGGCACAGATACGCAGTATTTT. Its translation: CASTKVGSGTDTQYF. The variable domain in full, with the rest retrieved from reference TRBV25-1 and TRBJ2-3, is EADIYQTPRYLVIGTGKKITLECSQTMGHDKMYWYQQDPGMELHLIHYSYGVNSTEKGDLSSESTVSRIRTEHFPLTLESARPSHTSQYLCASTKVGSGTDTQYFGPGTRLTVL.

V and J are TRBV18 and TRBJ1-1; 9 positions match TRBD1. The germline V gene encodes CDR1 KGHSH and CDR2 LQKENI. CDR3 size: 19 residues. The trim removed 6 bases at V and 4 bases at J, leaving 21 bases unmatched. CDR3 sequence: CASSSTGWTGAAPSTEAFF. CDR3 sequence (DNA): TGTGCCAGCTCGTCCACCGGTTGGACAGGGGCCGCCCCGAGCACTGAAGCTTTCTTT.